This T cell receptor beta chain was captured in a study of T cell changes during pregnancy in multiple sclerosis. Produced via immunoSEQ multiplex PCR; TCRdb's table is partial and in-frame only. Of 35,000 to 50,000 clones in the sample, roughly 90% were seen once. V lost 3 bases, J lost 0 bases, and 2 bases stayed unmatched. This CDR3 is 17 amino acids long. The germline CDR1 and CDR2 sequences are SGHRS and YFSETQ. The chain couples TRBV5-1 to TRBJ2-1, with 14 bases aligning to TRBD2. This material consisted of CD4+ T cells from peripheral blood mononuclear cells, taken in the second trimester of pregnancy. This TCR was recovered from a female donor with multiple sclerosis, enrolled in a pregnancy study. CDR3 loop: CASSYGTSGSSYNEQFF. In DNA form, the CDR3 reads TGCGCCAGCAGCTACGGGACTAGCGGGAGCTCCTACAATGAGCAGTTCTTC.